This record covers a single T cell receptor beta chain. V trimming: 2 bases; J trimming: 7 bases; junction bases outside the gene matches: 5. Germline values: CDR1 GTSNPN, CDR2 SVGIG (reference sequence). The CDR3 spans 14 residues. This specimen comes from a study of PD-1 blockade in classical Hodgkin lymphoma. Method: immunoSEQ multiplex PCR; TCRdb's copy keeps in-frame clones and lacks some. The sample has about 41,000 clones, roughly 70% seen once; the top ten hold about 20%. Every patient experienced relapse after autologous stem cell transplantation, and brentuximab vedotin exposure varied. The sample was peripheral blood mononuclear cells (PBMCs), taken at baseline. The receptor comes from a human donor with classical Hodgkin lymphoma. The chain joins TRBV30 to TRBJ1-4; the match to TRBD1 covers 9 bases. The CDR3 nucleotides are TGTGCCTGGAGTCAGACAGGGGGAGGTGAAAAACTGTTTTTT. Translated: CAWSQTGGGEKLFF. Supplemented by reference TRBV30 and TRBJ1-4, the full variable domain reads SQTIHQWPATLVQPVGSPLSLECTVEGTSNPNLYWYRQAAGRGLQLLFYSVGIGQISSEVPQNLSASRPQDRQFILSSKKLLLSDSGFYLCAWSQTGGGEKLFFGSGTQLSVL.